The present entry profiles one T cell receptor (beta chain) with its context. Its antigen is unknown. This record comes from a study of cytomegalovirus exposure and HLA in healthy donors. Whole-study context: The Caucasian-associated ancestry cluster held roughly 81% of roughly 370 genotyped donors.

PCR amplification relied on 60 Vbeta primers (plus 13 Jbeta primers). TCRdb's table, derived via immunoSEQ multiplex PCR, lists solely in-frame clones and lacks some. The sample consists of about 120,000 clones, around 81% of them appearing once. Study findings and constraints: For most TCR beta V segments, an earlier analysis put the productive rate at about 87% or about 30% of the time. It was only CMV serostatus that was available as immune exposure information.

The ends lost 8 bases at V and 5 bases at J; junction bases unmatched: 10. The CDR3 is made up of 14 amino acids. The V gene's germline CDR1 is ENHRY and CDR2 SYGVKD. This clonotype was obtained from a woman between 40 and 50 years old in good health and CMV-seronegative. The genes are TRBV10-3 and TRBJ2-7; 9 nucleotides agree with TRBD1. Input material: PBMCs. The CDR3 DNA sequence: TGTGCCATCGGTCGAGGGACAGGGCCACACGAGCAGTACTTC. As protein: CAIGRGTGPHEQYF.